The 22 T cell receptor beta chains presented below share a single source sample, sequenced in a study of beta chain features in type 1 diabetes. Study-wide points: In all four CD4+ subsets, TCRB CDR3 length was significantly, moderately reduced in type 1 diabetes.

Expressed TCRB transcripts were sequenced after all isolated RNA was converted to cDNA. TCRdb's table, derived via immunoSEQ multiplex PCR, lists solely in-frame clones and lacks some. Of around 260,000 clones in the sample, approximately 25% were seen once. Their antigens are not known. The specimen sequenced was naive CD4+ T cells from blood. These TCRs come from a woman aged 25-40 years with type 1 diabetes.

A few counts support this clone. The rearrangement uses TRBV6-5 and TRBJ2-7, with 12 bases lining up with TRBD2. V lost 0 bases and J lost 4; bases outside the gene matches: 4. Germline lookup yields CDR1 MNHEY and CDR2 SVGAGI. The CDR3 length is 16 residues. The CDR3 DNA is TGTGCCAGCAGTTACTCTACACTAGCGGGAGGTTACGAGCAGTACTTC. Its protein is CASSYSTLAGGYEQYF.

CDR3 sequence (DNA): TGTGCCAGTAGTGAGAGGACAGGAGTGAGTGGGGCCAACGTCCTGACTTTC. It yields the protein CASSERTGVSGANVLTF. This sequence joins TRBV19 and TRBJ2-6; TRBD1 matches at 7 bases. The CDR3 runs to 17 residues. The J segment lost 3 bases and the V segment lost 5 bases, leaving 10 bases of the junction unmatched. Germline V lookup: CDR1 LNHDA, CDR2 SQIVND (reference sequence).

Only a few counts were recorded for this clone. The chain has TRBV27 and TRBJ1-5; D is unresolved. V lost 3 bases, J lost 3 bases, and 3 bases lay in between. Germline V gene lookup returns CDR1 MNHEY and CDR2 SMNVEV (reference sequence). The CDR3 extends over 12 amino acids. CDR3 DNA: TGTGCCAGCAGTTTCATCAATCAGCCCCAGCATTTT. Protein: CASSFINQPQHF.

This rearrangement joins TRBV11-2 to TRBJ2-5; TRBD2 aligns across 7 bases. Trimming at V came to 0 bases and at J to 5 bases, leaving 15 bases not matched to a gene. The length of the CDR3 is 18 residues. CDR1 is SGHAT and CDR2 is FQNNGV in the germline V gene. The DNA of the CDR3 is TGTGCCAGCAGCTTAGATGGAGATTCTGCGGGAGAGTTTGAGACCCAGTACTTC. Its protein product is CASSLDGDSAGEFETQYF.

The J gene is TRBJ2-6, the V gene TRBV5-1; the match to TRBD1 covers 7 bases. Germline trimming cut 6 bases from V and 2 bases from J; bases unmatched to any gene: 5. CDR1 is SGHRS, CDR2 YFSETQ, per germline. The CDR3 spans 15 residues. CDR3 nucleotides: TGCGCCAGCAAAATCGACAGGGCTGGGGCCAACGTCCTGACTTTC. Its protein is CASKIDRAGANVLTF.

This clone has more than one count but fewer than ten. The genes are TRBV29-1 and TRBJ1-1, with TRBD1 identical over 7 bases. Per the germline V gene, CDR1 is SQVTM and CDR2 is ANQGSEA. This CDR3 spans 14 amino acids. Trimming took 3 bases from V and 1 from J; bases not matched to a gene: 5. CDR3 in amino acids: CSVDPGQRNTEAFF. In DNA form, the CDR3 reads TGCAGCGTTGACCCGGGACAGAGGAACACTGAAGCTTTCTTT.

This chain uses TRBV9 with TRBJ2-1, with a tentative D call TRBD2 (5 bases). Germline CDR1 SGDLS, CDR2 YYNGEE. The CDR3 is 15 residues long. V was cut by 2 bases and J by 3 bases, with 12 bases left in between. Written as DNA, the CDR3 is TGTGCCAGCAGCGTCAGCGGAGGAGGCTACAATGAGCAGTTCTTC. Translation gives CASSVSGGGYNEQFF.

The chain combines TRBV28 with TRBJ2-3; TRBD2 might be the D (6 bases). The V and J ends lost 10 bases and 3 bases respectively, with 8 bases between them. CDR1 is MDHEN and CDR2 is SYDVKM in the germline V gene. The CDR3 covers 11 residues. CDR3 in DNA: TGTGCCACCCGGGAGACAGATACGCAGTATTTT. It specifies CATRETDTQYF.

The chain joins TRBV7-9 to TRBJ1-2; D unresolved. Germline values: CDR1 SEHNR, CDR2 FQNEAQ (reference sequence). Trimming pared 5 bases from V and 2 bases from J, leaving 3 bases between. The CDR3 spans 11 residues. CDR3 in DNA: TGTGCCAGCAGCATAAACTATGGCTACACCTTC. This codes for CASSINYGYTF.

This clone has just a few counts. CDR3 bases: TGCGCCAGCAGCTTGAACCAGGGGAACTATGGCTACACCTTC. Amino acid sequence: CASSLNQGNYGYTF. The chain joins TRBV5-1 to TRBJ1-2; a weak D match, TRBD1 (6 bases). This CDR3 is built from 14 residues. Germline values: CDR1 SGHRS, CDR2 YFSETQ. The ends were cut back, 1 base at V and 2 bases at J, with 9 bases in the middle.

The table lists this clone with a few counts. V and J are TRBV7-9 and TRBJ1-1; D remains unclear. Looked up from germline, CDR1 is SEHNR and CDR2 is FQNEAQ (reference sequence). The CDR3 sequence is 13 residues long. Trimming took off 3 bases at V and 4 bases at J, with 9 bases between the two ends. Here the CDR3 DNA reads TGTGCCAGCAGCTTTGAGGGTAGCACTGAAGCTTTCTTT. It translates to CASSFEGSTEAFF.

This clone was seen a few times. The chain links TRBV25-1 to TRBJ1-5; the match to TRBD1 covers 8 bases. The CDR3 length is 16 residues. CDR1 is MGHDK and CDR2 is SYGVNS in the germline V gene. V dropped 5 bases and J dropped 2; count of bases not matched to a gene: 8. CDR3 nucleotide sequence: TGTGCCAGCAGTCCCTTGGGACAGGAACGCAATCAGCCCCAGCATTTT. Translated: CASSPLGQERNQPQHF.

The chain couples TRBV29-1 to TRBJ2-1, with D perhaps matching TRBD1 (5 bases). V lost 6 bases and J lost 6, with 9 bases in between. Germline loops: CDR1 SQVTM, CDR2 ANQGSEA. This CDR3 region has 11 residues. CDR3 coding DNA: TGCAGCGTGGTCAGGGTCAATGAGCAGTTCTTC. Amino acid sequence: CSVVRVNEQFF.

This clone was counted between two and nine times. This rearrangement joins TRBV27 to TRBJ1-2; TRBD1 might be the D (5 bases). Germline V gene sequence: CDR1 MNHEY, CDR2 SMNVEV (reference sequence). CDR3 length: 13 amino acids. V gave up 6 bases and J gave up 4 bases, with 12 bases separating them. The CDR3: CASSPRVGYGYTF. CDR3 nucleotides: TGTGCCAGCAGCCCCAGGGTAGGCTATGGCTACACCTTC.

The chain links TRBV29-1 to TRBJ2-5, with a possible D match to TRBD2 (6 bases). The CDR3 has 13 residues. Trimming took off 1 base at V and 4 bases at J, with 10 bases between the two ends. Germline V CDR1 and CDR2: SQVTM, ANQGSEA. The CDR3 bases are TGCAGCGTTGAAGCTCCAGCGGGAGAGACCCAGTACTTC. This encodes CSVEAPAGETQYF.

This clone was picked up a small number of times. Other DNA sequences of this sample code for an identical CDR3. The rearrangement joins TRBV18 to TRBJ2-5; D is uncertain. The CDR3 runs 11 residues. Germline CDR1 and CDR2: KGHSH and LQKENI. V shed 3 bases and J shed 5 bases, with 4 bases lying between them. CDR3 loop: CASSPGETQYF. The CDR3 bases are TGTGCCAGCTCACCGGGCGAGACCCAGTACTTC. The entire variable domain, with the rest obtained from reference TRBV18 and TRBJ2-5, is as follows: NAGVMQNPRHLVRRRGQEARLRCSPMKGHSHVYWYRQLPEEGLKFMVYLQKENIIDESGMPKERFSAEFPKEGPSILRIQQVVRGDSAAYFCASSPGETQYFGPGTRLLVL.

The chain uses TRBV19 and TRBJ2-7; tentative D call: TRBD1 (6 bases). Germline V gene lookup returns CDR1 LNHDA and CDR2 SQIVND (reference sequence). The CDR3 extends over 15 amino acids. V lost 8 bases to trimming and J lost 0 bases, with 17 bases between them. DNA of the CDR3: TGTGCCAGTTCCCCCCGCAGGGGTCACTCCTACGAGCAGTACTTC. This sequence encodes CASSPRRGHSYEQYF.

This clone was recorded only once. The gene calls are TRBV5-4 and TRBJ1-2; D possibly corresponds to TRBD1 (6 bases). This CDR3 is 13 amino acids long. Deletions cut 1 base from V and 4 bases from J, with 8 bases between. Per the germline V gene, CDR1 is SGHNT and CDR2 is YYREEE (reference sequence). CDR3 in amino acids: CASSLKQGYGYTF. The CDR3 DNA sequence: TGTGCCAGCAGCTTGAAACAGGGCTATGGCTACACCTTC.

This clone has just a few counts. The V gene is TRBV30, the J gene TRBJ1-2; 7 bases match TRBD1. The CDR3 runs 12 residues. The J segment lost 6 bases and the V segment lost 2 bases, leaving 3 bases of the junction unmatched. Germline V lookup: CDR1 GTSNPN, CDR2 SVGIG (reference sequence). This chain's CDR3 is CAWSHQGDGYTF. As DNA, the CDR3 is TGTGCCTGGAGTCACCAGGGGGATGGCTACACCTTC.

This clone was counted a few times. The J gene is TRBJ2-5, the V gene TRBV11-2; D gene ambiguous. V lost 5 bases and J 5 bases, leaving 6 bases between the germline ends. The V gene's germline CDR1 is SGHAT and CDR2 FQNNGV. The CDR3 loop spans 11 amino acids. The CDR3 reads CASSPRETQYF. CDR3 bases: TGTGCCAGCAGCCCGAGGGAGACCCAGTACTTC.

This clone was seen more than once but under ten times. This chain joins TRBV29-1 and TRBJ1-4; 7 bases agree with TRBD1. The CDR3 is 14 residues long. V gave up 6 bases and J gave up 6 bases; unmatched junction bases: 10. Germline values: CDR1 SQVTM, CDR2 ANQGSEA. CDR3: CSVGGQPLHEKLFF. The CDR3 bases are TGCAGCGTGGGGGGACAGCCACTCCATGAAAAACTGTTTTTT.

This clone was counted between two and nine times. The chain employs TRBV30 and TRBJ2-5; 8 positions agree with TRBD2. This CDR3 comprises 16 residues. From germline, CDR1 is GTSNPN and CDR2 SVGIG (reference sequence). J was trimmed by 4 bases and V by 0 bases; bases with no gene match: 10. The CDR3 reads CAWSVTGTRAPETQYF. CDR3 DNA sequence: TGTGCCTGGAGTGTAACTGGGACTAGGGCACCAGAGACCCAGTACTTC.